Each of the 28 T cell receptor beta chains below was sequenced from the same sample in a study of blood T cell repertoires in COVID-19. Data came from immunoSEQ multiplex PCR; TCRdb stores just in-frame clones and leaves some out. The repertoire holds around 300,000 clones, with 90% as singletons. The sample was PBMCs or T cells enriched from blood (not recorded which). These receptors all come from a woman younger than 35 with acute COVID-19.

CDR3 sequence (DNA): TGTGCCAGCAGTTACCGGGGTGACGAGCAGTACTTC. Residues: CASSYRGDEQYF. The gene calls are TRBV6-2 or TRBV6-3 and TRBJ2-7; D perhaps matches TRBD2 (5 bases). Trimming took 2 bases from V and 5 from J, leaving 7 bases between them. There are 12 residues in the CDR3. Germline CDR1 MNHEY, CDR2 SVGEGT.

On this clone itself: The junction departs from the called germline gene at one end, perhaps through a read error. This sequence joins TRBV13 and TRBJ1-6; 11 bases match TRBD1. CDR1 and CDR2 from the germline V gene are PRHDT and FYEKMQ (reference sequence). This CDR3 is built from 18 residues. The CDR3 coding sequence is TGTGCCAGCAGCCGGGGACAGGGGGGAAGCTCCTATAATTCACCCCTCCATTTT. Protein product: CASSRGQGGSSYNSPLHF.

The rearrangement uses TRBV3-1 (or the pseudogene TRBV3-2) and TRBJ1-3; 7 bases are shared with TRBD1. Germline V lookup: CDR1 LGHDT, CDR2 YNNKEL (reference sequence). The CDR3 runs 14 residues. The ends lost 5 bases at V and 4 bases at J; junction bases unmatched: 5. The CDR3 sequence: CASSVTGDGNTIYF. CDR3 sequence (DNA): TGTGCCAGCAGCGTCACAGGGGACGGAAACACCATATATTTT.

This chain joins TRBV9 and TRBJ2-1; 9 bases agree with TRBD1. The CDR3 is 14 residues long. Germline values: CDR1 SGDLS, CDR2 YYNGEE. V shed 6 bases, J shed 7 bases, and the junction held 8 bases outside the gene matches. The CDR3 DNA reads as TGTGCCAGCATCGTGGACAGGGGAGGAAATGAGCAGTTCTTC. It yields the protein CASIVDRGGNEQFF.

This rearrangement joins TRBV29-1 to TRBJ2-7; 7 nucleotides align to TRBD1. Germline CDR1 SQVTM, CDR2 ANQGSEA. V lost 4 bases and J lost 7; bases outside the gene matches: 10. The CDR3 is 13 residues long. The CDR3 sequence: CSVVFQGVGEQYF. Here the CDR3 DNA reads TGCAGCGTTGTGTTTCAGGGGGTGGGGGAGCAGTACTTC.

The genes are TRBV6-4 and TRBJ2-3; 7 bases match TRBD2. Germline V lookup: CDR1 MRHNA, CDR2 SNTAGT. The CDR3 runs 16 residues. Trimming cost V 0 bases and J 2 bases; bases outside gene matches: 5. This chain's CDR3 is CASSDSSSGNTDTQYF. CDR3 in DNA: TGTGCCAGCAGTGACTCTTCTAGCGGCAACACAGATACGCAGTATTTT.

The genes are TRBV10-3 and TRBJ2-7; D perhaps matches TRBD2 (6 bases). The CDR3 length is 13 residues. The germline V and J ends were trimmed by 9 bases and 5 bases, with 17 bases remaining between them. Germline V gene sequence: CDR1 ENHRY, CDR2 SYGVKD. DNA for the CDR3: TGTGCCATTCGGGGGTCACTAGGGGACGAGCAGTACTTC. Translating it yields CAIRGSLGDEQYF.

The chain is built from TRBV10-2 and TRBJ2-1, with 10 nucleotides matching TRBD2. Looked up from germline, CDR1 is WSHSY and CDR2 is SAAADI. This CDR3 region has 15 residues. After removal of 3 bases from V and 7 bases from J, the junction contained 6 bases not matched to a gene. The CDR3 region is CASSDLAGDVNEQFF. CDR3 DNA: TGCGCCAGCAGTGATCTAGCGGGAGATGTGAATGAGCAGTTCTTC.

The chain carries TRBV12-3 or TRBV12-4 and TRBJ1-5, with 7 bases fitting TRBD1. Unmatched junction bases numbered 5, after V lost 5 bases and J lost 7 bases. The CDR3 has 13 residues. The chain's CDR3 is CASSAETGQPQHF. In nucleotides, the CDR3 is TGTGCCAGCAGTGCTGAGACAGGGCAGCCCCAGCATTTT.

V usage is TRBV7-2 and J usage is TRBJ1-2; the D is unclear. V was trimmed by 6 bases and J by 2 bases, leaving 13 bases between them. Germline CDR1 SGHTA, CDR2 FQGNSA. The CDR3 totals 14 residues. The CDR3 sequence: CASRPPGLNYGYTF. In DNA form, the CDR3 reads TGTGCCAGCAGACCACCGGGGTTGAACTATGGCTACACCTTC.

This chain joins TRBV6-4 and TRBJ2-3; TRBD2 matches at 9 bases. V lost 3 bases and J lost 6; bases outside the gene matches: 7. The CDR3 has 15 residues. The V gene's germline CDR1 is MRHNA and CDR2 SNTAGT. The CDR3 nucleotides read TGTGCCAGCAGTGAGCAAGCGGGAGGTTCTGATACGCAGTATTTT. The encoded protein is CASSEQAGGSDTQYF.

In its sample, this clone was seen once. The genes are TRBV29-1 and TRBJ1-1; D gene uncertain. The V gene's germline CDR1 is SQVTM and CDR2 ANQGSEA. This CDR3 contains 12 residues. The germline V and J ends were trimmed by 4 bases and 8 bases, with 14 bases remaining between them. The chain's CDR3 is CSVADVGGEAFF. The CDR3, as DNA: TGCAGCGTTGCCGACGTCGGAGGCGAAGCTTTCTTT.

This chain joins TRBV2 and TRBJ2-1, with 7 positions matching TRBD2. With V trimmed by 5 bases and J by 10 bases, 5 bases remained unmatched. The CDR3 has 12 residues. Germline CDR1 is SNHLY and CDR2 is FYNNEI. The CDR3 DNA is TGTGCCAGCAGTACGACTAGCAGGGAGCAGTTCTTC. Translation: CASSTTSREQFF.

This chain uses TRBV27 with TRBJ1-6, with D possibly being TRBD1 (5 bases). V shed 3 bases and J shed 9 bases, with 12 bases lying between them. The CDR3 length is 14 residues. Germline-derived CDR1 and CDR2 are MNHEY and SMNVEV (reference sequence). CDR3 in DNA: TGTGCCAGCAGTTTCCCGGGGGTCGGTTCACCCCTCCACTTT. This sequence encodes CASSFPGVGSPLHF.

The chain recombines TRBV29-1 with TRBJ1-2, with TRBD1 as a possible D gene (5 bases). The CDR3 sequence is 15 residues long. The germline CDR1 and CDR2 sequences are SQVTM and ANQGSEA. Trimming left V 6 bases short and J 2 bases short, with 19 bases between. The CDR3 nucleotides are TGCAGCGTCGAAAAAGGGCAGGGATTGAACTATGGCTACACCTTC. Amino acid sequence: CSVEKGQGLNYGYTF.

This clone was picked up one time. The V gene is TRBV11-2, the J gene TRBJ1-2, with D maybe TRBD1 (6 bases). The CDR3 sequence is 13 residues long. Germline-derived CDR1 and CDR2 are SGHAT and FQNNGV. The germline V and J ends were trimmed by 5 bases and 2 bases, with 9 bases remaining between them. The CDR3 loop is CASSRQENYGYTF. The CDR3 region has the DNA TGTGCCAGCAGCCGACAGGAGAACTATGGCTACACCTTC.

The chain links TRBV11-3 to TRBJ1-3, with D possibly being TRBD1 (5 bases). V was trimmed by 3 bases and J by 0 bases, leaving 9 bases between them. CDR3 length: 15 residues. Germline V gene data show CDR1 as SGHNT and CDR2 as YENEEA. CDR3 amino acids: CASSLDTSSGNTIYF. CDR3 in DNA: TGTGCCAGCAGCTTGGACACCAGCTCTGGAAACACCATATATTTT.

This rearrangement joins TRBV6-5 to TRBJ2-3; 9 bases fit TRBD2. The J segment lost 6 bases and the V segment lost 6 bases, leaving 7 bases of the junction unmatched. Germline CDR1 MNHEY, CDR2 SVGAGI. The CDR3 totals 14 residues. The chain's CDR3 is CASSLAGRRDTQYF. CDR3 DNA: TGTGCCAGCAGCCTAGCGGGGAGGAGGGATACGCAGTATTTT.

This clone showed up just a few times. The genes are TRBV24-1 and TRBJ2-3; 14 bases map to TRBD2. Trimming removed 10 bases from V and 6 bases from J; junction bases left unmatched: 2. The CDR3 loop spans 13 amino acids. Per germline, CDR1 KGHDR and CDR2 SFDVKD. CDR3 sequence reads: CATGLAGADTQYF. CDR3 sequence (DNA): TGTGCCACGGGACTAGCGGGAGCGGATACGCAGTATTTT.

The chain combines TRBV6-5 with TRBJ2-7, with 7 bases matching TRBD2. After removal of 5 bases from V and 5 bases from J, the junction contained 9 bases not matched to a gene. The CDR3 totals 14 residues. Germline V gene sequence: CDR1 MNHEY, CDR2 SVGAGI. The DNA for the CDR3 is TGTGCCAGCAGTCCCGGCGGGAGCCCCCACGAGCAGTACTTC. Translation gives CASSPGGSPHEQYF.

The gene calls are TRBV6-5 and TRBJ1-1, with a possible D match to TRBD1 (5 bases). Looked up from germline, CDR1 is MNHEY and CDR2 is SVGAGI. Trimming removed 2 bases from V and 3 bases from J, with 7 bases in between. The CDR3 is 13 residues long. As DNA, the CDR3 is TGTGCCAGCAGTTACCCGGGGGACACTGAAGCTTTCTTT. The encoded protein is CASSYPGDTEAFF.

This clone was recorded only once. This rearrangement joins TRBV28 to TRBJ2-7; 12 nucleotides match TRBD2. With 10 bases clipped from V and 6 bases from J, the junction kept 4 bases outside the gene matches. Germline V gene lookup returns CDR1 MDHEN and CDR2 SYDVKM. This CDR3 spans 12 amino acids. This CDR3 is CATGTSGREQYF. In DNA form, the CDR3 reads TGTGCCACCGGGACTAGCGGGCGCGAGCAGTACTTC.

The chain has TRBV6-5 and TRBJ1-2; TRBD1 agrees at 9 bases. The CDR3 totals 15 residues. Germline V CDR1 and CDR2: MNHEY, SVGAGI. V was pared by 2 bases and J by 4 bases, with 5 bases of the junction left unmatched. CDR3 in amino acids: CASSYTGTGSYGYTF. In DNA form, the CDR3 reads TGTGCCAGCAGTTACACCGGGACAGGGAGCTATGGCTACACCTTC.

This clone was counted only a few times. V gene TRBV5-1 combines with J gene TRBJ2-5, with 10 nucleotides matching TRBD2. The germline V gene encodes CDR1 SGHRS and CDR2 YFSETQ. CDR3 length: 16 residues. The J segment lost 4 bases and the V segment lost 4 bases, leaving 10 bases of the junction unmatched. This chain's CDR3 is CASSRGSGGQRETQYF. The DNA for the CDR3 is TGCGCCAGCAGCCGTGGTAGCGGGGGGCAGAGAGAGACCCAGTACTTC. The variable domain in full, with the rest retrieved from reference TRBV5-1 and TRBJ2-5, is KAGVTQTPRYLIKTRGQQVTLSCSPISGHRSVSWYQQTPGQGLQFLFEYFSETQRNKGNFPGRFSGRQFSNSRSEMNVSTLELGDSALYLCASSRGSGGQRETQYFGPGTRLLVL.

This chain's CDR3 is CASNQAGSSYNEQFF. CDR3 coding DNA: TGTGCCAGCAACCAAGCGGGAAGCTCCTACAATGAGCAGTTCTTC. The V call is TRBV11-2, the J call TRBJ2-1; 7 bases match TRBD2. J gave up 0 bases and V 7 bases, and 6 bases lay outside the gene matches. The CDR3 is 15 residues long. Germline values: CDR1 SGHAT, CDR2 FQNNGV.

This chain connects TRBV18 to TRBJ1-1; a weak D match, TRBD1 (5 bases). Germline lookup yields CDR1 KGHSH and CDR2 LQKENI. This CDR3 region has 13 residues. V dropped 6 bases and J dropped 1 base, with 9 bases sitting between them. In nucleotides, the CDR3 is TGTGCCAGCTCCGGGGGTAGGAACACTGAAGCTTTCTTT. It specifies CASSGGRNTEAFF.

This clone was detected only once. The gene calls are TRBV7-2 and TRBJ1-2; no clear D gene. V shed 6 bases and J shed 6 bases, with 20 bases lying between them. The CDR3 runs to 15 residues. Germline CDR1 is SGHTA and CDR2 is FQGNSA. The CDR3 nucleotides are TGTGCCAGCAGACCCGATGGAGGTCAGCCCAATGGCTACACCTTC. Its translation is CASRPDGGQPNGYTF.

The chain links TRBV27 to TRBJ1-5, with D perhaps TRBD1 (6 bases). CDR1 is MNHEY and CDR2 is SMNVEV in the germline V gene (reference sequence). V was cut by 7 bases and J by 3 bases, with 10 bases left in between. CDR3 length: 13 residues. CDR3 sequence reads: CASKGQLNQPQHF. As DNA, the CDR3 is TGTGCCAGCAAGGGACAACTCAATCAGCCCCAGCATTTT.